The source of this TCR beta chain is a study of blood T cell repertoires in COVID-19. Study summary: Samples taken during acute and convalescent COVID-19 were collected in the United States, Italy and Spain. PBMCs, B-cell-depleted T cells, or T cells provided the cDNA or gDNA that made up the material.

Under the authors' procedure: Amplification of reference gene primers was used by the study to estimate nucleated cell counts. The method was immunoSEQ multiplex PCR; TCRdb's version includes in-frame clones alone and lacks a portion of them. V and J calls and clone size are those listed in that table; D and trimming were worked out from the DNA. This sample has approximately 110,000 clones, with about 83% found just once. V shed 6 bases, J shed 3 bases, and the junction held 6 bases outside the gene matches. This CDR3 spans 14 amino acids. Germline CDR1 MGHDK, CDR2 SYGVNS. This clonotype was obtained from a human donor in a cohort sampled during active COVID-19. Sequenced material: peripheral blood. The chain is built from TRBV25-1 and TRBJ2-7; 9 bases agree with TRBD1. The CDR3 DNA reads TGTGCCAGCAGACCAGGGACAGGGATCTACGAGCAGTACTTC. Translating it yields CASRPGTGIYEQYF.